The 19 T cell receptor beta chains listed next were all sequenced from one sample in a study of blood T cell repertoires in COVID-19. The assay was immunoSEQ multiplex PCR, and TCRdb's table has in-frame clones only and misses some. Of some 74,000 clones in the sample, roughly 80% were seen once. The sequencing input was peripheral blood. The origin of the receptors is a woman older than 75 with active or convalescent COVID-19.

The CDR3 DNA reads as TGTGCCAGTAGTTTCTCGACTAGCGGGGCATACGAGCAGTACTTC. It specifies CASSFSTSGAYEQYF. This rearrangement joins TRBV19 to TRBJ2-7; 11 bases are shared with TRBD2. The germline CDR1 and CDR2 sequences are LNHDA and SQIVND (reference sequence). The V and J ends lost 5 bases and 4 bases, in that order; junction bases with no gene match: 7. The CDR3 spans 15 residues.

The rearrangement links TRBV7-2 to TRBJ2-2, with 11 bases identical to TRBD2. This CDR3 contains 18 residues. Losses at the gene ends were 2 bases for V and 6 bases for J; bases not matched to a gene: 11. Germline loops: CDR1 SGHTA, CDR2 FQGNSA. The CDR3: CASSLSRNSGRASGELFF. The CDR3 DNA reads TGTGCCAGCAGCTTATCCCGAAATAGCGGGAGGGCCTCCGGGGAGCTGTTTTTT.

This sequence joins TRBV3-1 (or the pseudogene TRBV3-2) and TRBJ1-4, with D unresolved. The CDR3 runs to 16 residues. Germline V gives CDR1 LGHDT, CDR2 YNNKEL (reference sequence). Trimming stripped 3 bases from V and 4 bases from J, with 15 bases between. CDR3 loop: CASSHATTRNNEKLFF. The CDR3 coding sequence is TGTGCCAGCAGCCACGCCACGACACGGAATAATGAAAAACTGTTTTTT.

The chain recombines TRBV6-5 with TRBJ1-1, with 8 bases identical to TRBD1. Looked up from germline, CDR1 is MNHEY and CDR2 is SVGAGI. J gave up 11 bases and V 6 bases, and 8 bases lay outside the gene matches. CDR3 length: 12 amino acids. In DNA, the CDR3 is TGTGCCAGCAGCACCGGACAGGGTGGTGCTTTCTTT. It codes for CASSTGQGGAFF.

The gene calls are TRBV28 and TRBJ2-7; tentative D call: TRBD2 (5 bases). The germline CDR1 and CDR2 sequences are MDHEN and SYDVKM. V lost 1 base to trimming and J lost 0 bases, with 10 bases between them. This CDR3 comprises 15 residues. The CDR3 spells CASSLFGVNSYEQYF. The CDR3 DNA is TGTGCCAGCAGTTTATTCGGGGTTAACTCCTACGAGCAGTACTTC.

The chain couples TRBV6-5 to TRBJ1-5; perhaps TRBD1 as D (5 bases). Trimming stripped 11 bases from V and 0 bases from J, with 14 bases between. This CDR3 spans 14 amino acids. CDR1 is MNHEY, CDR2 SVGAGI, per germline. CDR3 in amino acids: CAGDRGDSNQPQHF. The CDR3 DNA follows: TGTGCCGGCGACCGGGGGGATAGCAATCAGCCCCAGCATTTT.

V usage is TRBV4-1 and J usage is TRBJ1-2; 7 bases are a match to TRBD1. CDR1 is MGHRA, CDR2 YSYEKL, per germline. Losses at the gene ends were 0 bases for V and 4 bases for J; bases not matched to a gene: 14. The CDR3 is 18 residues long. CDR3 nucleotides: TGCGCCAGCAGCCAAGATTATTTGAACCCAGGGGGGTCCTATGGCTACACCTTC. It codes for CASSQDYLNPGGSYGYTF.

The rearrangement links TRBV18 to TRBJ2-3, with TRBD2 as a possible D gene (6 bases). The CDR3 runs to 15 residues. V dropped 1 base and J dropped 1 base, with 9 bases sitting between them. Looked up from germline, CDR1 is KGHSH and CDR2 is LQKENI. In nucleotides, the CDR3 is TGTGCCAGCTCACCACTATCGGGAGGCACAGATACGCAGTATTTT. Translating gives CASSPLSGGTDTQYF.

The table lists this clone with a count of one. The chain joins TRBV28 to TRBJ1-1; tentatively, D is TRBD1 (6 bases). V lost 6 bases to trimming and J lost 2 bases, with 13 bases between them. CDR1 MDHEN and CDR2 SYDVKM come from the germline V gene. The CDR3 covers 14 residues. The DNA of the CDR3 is TGTGCCAGCAGCGCGGCAGGGGTTAACACTGAAGCTTTCTTT. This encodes CASSAAGVNTEAFF. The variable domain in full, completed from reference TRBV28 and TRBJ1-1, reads DVKVTQSSRYLVKRTGEKVFLECVQDMDHENMFWYRQDPGLGLRLIYFSYDVKMKEKGDIPEGYSVSREKKERFSLILESASTNQTSMYLCASSAAGVNTEAFFGQGTRLTVV.

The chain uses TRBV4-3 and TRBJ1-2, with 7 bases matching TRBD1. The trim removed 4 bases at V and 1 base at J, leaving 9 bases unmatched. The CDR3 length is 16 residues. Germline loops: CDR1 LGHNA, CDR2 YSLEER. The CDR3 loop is CASSPQGAGGNYGYTF. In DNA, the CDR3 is TGCGCCAGCAGCCCCCAAGGGGCAGGGGGTAACTATGGCTACACCTTC.

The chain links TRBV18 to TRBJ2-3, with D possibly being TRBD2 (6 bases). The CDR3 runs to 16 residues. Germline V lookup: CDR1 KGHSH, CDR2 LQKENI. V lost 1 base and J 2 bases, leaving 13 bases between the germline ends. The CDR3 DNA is TGTGCCAGCTCACCACGAAGGGGAGGACACACAGATACGCAGTATTTT. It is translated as CASSPRRGGHTDTQYF.

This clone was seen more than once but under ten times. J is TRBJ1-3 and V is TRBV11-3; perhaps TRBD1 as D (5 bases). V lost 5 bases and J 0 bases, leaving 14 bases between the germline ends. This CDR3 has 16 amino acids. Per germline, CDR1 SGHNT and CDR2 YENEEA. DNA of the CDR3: TGTGCCAGCAGCGCCGGGGGTCAGCTCTCTGGAAACACCATATATTTT. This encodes CASSAGGQLSGNTIYF.

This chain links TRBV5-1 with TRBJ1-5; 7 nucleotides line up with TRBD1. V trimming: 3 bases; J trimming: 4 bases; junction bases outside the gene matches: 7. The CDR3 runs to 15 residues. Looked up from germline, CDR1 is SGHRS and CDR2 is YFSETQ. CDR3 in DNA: TGCGCCAGCAGCTGGACAGGACAGCTAAATCAGCCCCAGCATTTT. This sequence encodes CASSWTGQLNQPQHF.

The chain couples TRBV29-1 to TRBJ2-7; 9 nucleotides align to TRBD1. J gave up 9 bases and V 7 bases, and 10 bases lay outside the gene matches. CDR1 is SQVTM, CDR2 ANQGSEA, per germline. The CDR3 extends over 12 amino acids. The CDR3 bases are TGCAGCGCCGCCGGACAGGGGAAGGGGCAGTACTTC. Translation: CSAAGQGKGQYF.

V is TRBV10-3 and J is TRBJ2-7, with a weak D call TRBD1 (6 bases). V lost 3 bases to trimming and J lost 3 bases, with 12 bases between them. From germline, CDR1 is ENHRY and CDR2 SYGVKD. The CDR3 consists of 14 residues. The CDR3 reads CAISDEQGRYEQYF. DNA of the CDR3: TGTGCCATCAGTGACGAACAGGGCCGCTACGAGCAGTACTTC.

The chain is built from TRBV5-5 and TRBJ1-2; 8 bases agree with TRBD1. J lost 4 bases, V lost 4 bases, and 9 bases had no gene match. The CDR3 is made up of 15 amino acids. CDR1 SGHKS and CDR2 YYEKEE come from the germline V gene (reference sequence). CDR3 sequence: CASSPRTGTLYGYTF. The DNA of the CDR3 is TGTGCCAGCAGCCCGCGGACAGGGACCCTCTATGGCTACACCTTC. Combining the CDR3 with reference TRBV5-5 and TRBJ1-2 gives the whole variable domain DAGVTQSPTHLIKTRGQQVTLRCSPISGHKSVSWYQQVLGQGPQFIFQYYEKEERGRGNFPDRFSARQFPNYSSELNVNALLLGDSALYLCASSPRTGTLYGYTFGSGTRLTVV.

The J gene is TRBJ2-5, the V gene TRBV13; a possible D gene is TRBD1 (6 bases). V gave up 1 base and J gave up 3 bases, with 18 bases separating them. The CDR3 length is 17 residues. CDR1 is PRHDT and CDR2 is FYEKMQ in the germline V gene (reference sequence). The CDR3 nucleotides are TGTGCCAGCAGCTTAGAGTGGAGTACAGGGAGAGAAGAGACCCAGTACTTC. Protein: CASSLEWSTGREETQYF.

The CDR3 bases are TGTGCCAGCAGAACCACTGGACAGGGGACGTTCGGGGAGCTGTTTTTT. Residues: CASRTTGQGTFGELFF. The chain joins TRBV28 to TRBJ2-2; 9 bases agree with TRBD1. Trimming at V came to 6 bases and at J to 7 bases, leaving 12 bases not matched to a gene. CDR3 length: 16 residues. Germline V lookup: CDR1 MDHEN, CDR2 SYDVKM.

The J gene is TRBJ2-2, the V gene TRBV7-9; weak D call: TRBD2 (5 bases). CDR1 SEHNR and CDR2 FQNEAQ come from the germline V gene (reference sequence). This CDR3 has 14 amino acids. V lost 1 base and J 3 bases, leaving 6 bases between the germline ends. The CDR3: CASSLERYTGELFF. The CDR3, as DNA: TGTGCCAGCAGCTTAGAGCGGTACACCGGGGAGCTGTTTTTT.